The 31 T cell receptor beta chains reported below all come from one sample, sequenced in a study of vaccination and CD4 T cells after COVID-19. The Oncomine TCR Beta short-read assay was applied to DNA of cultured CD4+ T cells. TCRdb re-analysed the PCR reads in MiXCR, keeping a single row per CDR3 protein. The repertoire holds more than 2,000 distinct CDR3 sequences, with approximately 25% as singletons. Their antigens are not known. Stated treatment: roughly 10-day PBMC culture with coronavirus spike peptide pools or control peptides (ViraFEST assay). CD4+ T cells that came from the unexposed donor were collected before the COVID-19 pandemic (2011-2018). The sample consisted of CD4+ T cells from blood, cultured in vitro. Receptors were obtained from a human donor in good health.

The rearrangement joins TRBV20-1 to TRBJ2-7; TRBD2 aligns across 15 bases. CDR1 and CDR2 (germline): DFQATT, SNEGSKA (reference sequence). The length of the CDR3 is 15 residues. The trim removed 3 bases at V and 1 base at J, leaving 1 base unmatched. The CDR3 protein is CSASGTSGGSYEQYF. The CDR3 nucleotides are TGCAGTGCTAGTGGGACTAGCGGGGGGTCCTACGAGCAGTACTTC.

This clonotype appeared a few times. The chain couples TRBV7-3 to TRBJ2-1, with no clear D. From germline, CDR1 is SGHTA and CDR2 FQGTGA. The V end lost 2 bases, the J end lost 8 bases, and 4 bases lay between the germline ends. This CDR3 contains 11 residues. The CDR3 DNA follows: TGTGCCAGCAGCTTAGGGGATGAGCAGTTCTTC. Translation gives CASSLGDEQFF.

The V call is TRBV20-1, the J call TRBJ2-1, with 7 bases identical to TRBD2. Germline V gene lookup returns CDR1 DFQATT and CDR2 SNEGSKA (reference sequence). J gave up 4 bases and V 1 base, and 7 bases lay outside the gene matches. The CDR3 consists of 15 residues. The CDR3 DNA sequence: TGCAGTGCTAGAGGATTGTCTAGCGGATACAATGAGCAGTTCTTC. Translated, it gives CSARGLSSGYNEQFF.

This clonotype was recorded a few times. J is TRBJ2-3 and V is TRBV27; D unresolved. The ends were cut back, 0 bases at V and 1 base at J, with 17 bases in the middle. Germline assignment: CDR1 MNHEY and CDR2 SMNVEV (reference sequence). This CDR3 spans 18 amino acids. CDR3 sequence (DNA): TGTGCCAGCAGTTTATCGCGATTGAGAAGAGCCGGCACAGATACGCAGTATTTT. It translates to CASSLSRLRRAGTDTQYF.

This chain's CDR3 is CASSLPGQGAPLHF. The CDR3, as DNA: TGTGCCAGCAGTTTACCGGGACAGGGTGCACCCCTCCACTTT. The gene calls are TRBV28 and TRBJ1-6; 9 bases agree with TRBD1. Germline-derived CDR1 and CDR2 are MDHEN and SYDVKM. There are 14 residues in the CDR3. V lost 2 bases and J lost 11; bases outside the gene matches: 4.

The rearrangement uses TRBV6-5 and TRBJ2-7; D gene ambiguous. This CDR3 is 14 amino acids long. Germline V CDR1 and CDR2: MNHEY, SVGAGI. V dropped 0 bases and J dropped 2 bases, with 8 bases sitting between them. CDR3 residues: CASSYSDKTYEQYF. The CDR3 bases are TGTGCCAGCAGTTACTCTGACAAAACCTACGAGCAGTACTTC.

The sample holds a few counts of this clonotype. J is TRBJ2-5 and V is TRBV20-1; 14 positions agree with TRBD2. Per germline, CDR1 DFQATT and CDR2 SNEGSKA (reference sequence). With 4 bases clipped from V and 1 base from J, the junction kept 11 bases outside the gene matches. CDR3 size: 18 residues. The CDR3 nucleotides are TGCAGTGCTACCGGGACTAGCGGGAGTGAGGGGCTCCAAGAGACCCAGTACTTC. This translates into CSATGTSGSEGLQETQYF.

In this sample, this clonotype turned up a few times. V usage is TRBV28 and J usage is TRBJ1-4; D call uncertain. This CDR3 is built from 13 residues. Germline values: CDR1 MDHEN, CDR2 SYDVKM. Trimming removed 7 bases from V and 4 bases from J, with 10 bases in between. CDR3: CASTGGYNEKLFF. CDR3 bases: TGTGCCAGCACGGGAGGGTATAATGAAAAACTGTTTTTT.

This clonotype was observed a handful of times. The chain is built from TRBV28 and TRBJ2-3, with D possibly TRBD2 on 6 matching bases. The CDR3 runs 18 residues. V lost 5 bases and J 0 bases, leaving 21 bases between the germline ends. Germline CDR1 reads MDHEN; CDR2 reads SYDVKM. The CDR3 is CASSQVLGGFLSTDTQYF. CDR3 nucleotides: TGTGCCAGCAGTCAGGTCCTGGGAGGCTTCCTTAGCACAGATACGCAGTATTTT.

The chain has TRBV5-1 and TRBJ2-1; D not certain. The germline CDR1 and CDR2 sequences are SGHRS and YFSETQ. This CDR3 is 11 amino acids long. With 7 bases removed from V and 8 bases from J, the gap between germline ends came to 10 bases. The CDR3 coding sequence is TGCGCCAGCTCCGGCGTCTATGAGCAGTTCTTC. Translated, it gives CASSGVYEQFF. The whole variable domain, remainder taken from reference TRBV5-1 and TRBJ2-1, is KAGVTQTPRYLIKTRGQQVTLSCSPISGHRSVSWYQQTPGQGLQFLFEYFSETQRNKGNFPGRFSGRQFSNSRSEMNVSTLELGDSALYLCASSGVYEQFFGPGTRLTVL.

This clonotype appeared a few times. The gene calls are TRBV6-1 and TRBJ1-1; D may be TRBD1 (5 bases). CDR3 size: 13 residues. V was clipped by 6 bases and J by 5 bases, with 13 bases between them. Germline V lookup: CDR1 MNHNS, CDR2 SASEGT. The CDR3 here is CASRPAGGTEAFF. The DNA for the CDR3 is TGTGCCAGCAGGCCAGCGGGGGGGACTGAAGCTTTCTTT.

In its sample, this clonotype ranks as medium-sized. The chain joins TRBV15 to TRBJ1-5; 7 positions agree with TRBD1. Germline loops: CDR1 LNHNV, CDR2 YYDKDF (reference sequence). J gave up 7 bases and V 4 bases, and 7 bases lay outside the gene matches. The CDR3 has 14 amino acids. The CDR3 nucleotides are TGTGCCACCAGCATGAGGGACAGCTTCCAGCCCCAGCATTTT. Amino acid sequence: CATSMRDSFQPQHF.

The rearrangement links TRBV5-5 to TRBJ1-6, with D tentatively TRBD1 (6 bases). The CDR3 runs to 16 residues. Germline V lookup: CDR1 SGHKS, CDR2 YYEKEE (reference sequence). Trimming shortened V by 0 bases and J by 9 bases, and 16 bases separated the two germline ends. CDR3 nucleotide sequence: TGTGCCAGCAGCTTGGCGTCAGGGGCTAGGAGTTCACCCCTCCACTTT. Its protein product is CASSLASGARSSPLHF.

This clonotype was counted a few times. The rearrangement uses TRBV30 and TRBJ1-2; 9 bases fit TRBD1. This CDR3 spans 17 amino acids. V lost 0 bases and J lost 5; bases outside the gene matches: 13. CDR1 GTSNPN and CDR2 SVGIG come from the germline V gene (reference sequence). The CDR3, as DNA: TGTGCCTGGAGTGTACCCCGGACAGGGGCCAGTAGTTATGGCTACACCTTC. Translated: CAWSVPRTGASSYGYTF.

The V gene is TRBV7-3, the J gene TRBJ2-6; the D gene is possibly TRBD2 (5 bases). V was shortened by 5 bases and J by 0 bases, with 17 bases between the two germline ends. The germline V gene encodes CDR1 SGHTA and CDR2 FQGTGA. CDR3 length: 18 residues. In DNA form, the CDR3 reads TGTGCCAGCAGCCCCAGCGGAGGATGGAGCTCTGGGGCCAACGTCCTGACTTTC. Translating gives CASSPSGGWSSGANVLTF.

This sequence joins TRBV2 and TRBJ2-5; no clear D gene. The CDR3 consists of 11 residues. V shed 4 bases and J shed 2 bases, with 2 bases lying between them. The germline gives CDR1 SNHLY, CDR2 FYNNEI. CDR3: CASSVQETQYF. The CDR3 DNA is TGTGCCAGCAGTGTACAAGAGACCCAGTACTTC.

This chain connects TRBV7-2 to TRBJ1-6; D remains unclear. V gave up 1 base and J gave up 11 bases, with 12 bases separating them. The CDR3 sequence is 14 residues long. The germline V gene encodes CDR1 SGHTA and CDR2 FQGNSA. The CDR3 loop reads CASSLGSRQTPLHF. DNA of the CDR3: TGTGCCAGCAGCTTAGGCAGCCGACAAACACCCCTCCACTTT. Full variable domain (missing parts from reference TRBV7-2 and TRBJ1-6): GAGVSQSPSNKVTEKGKDVELRCDPISGHTALYWYRQSLGQGLEFLIYFQGNSAPDKSGLPSDRFSAERTGGSVSTLTIQRTQQEDSAVYLCASSLGSRQTPLHFGNGTRLTVT.

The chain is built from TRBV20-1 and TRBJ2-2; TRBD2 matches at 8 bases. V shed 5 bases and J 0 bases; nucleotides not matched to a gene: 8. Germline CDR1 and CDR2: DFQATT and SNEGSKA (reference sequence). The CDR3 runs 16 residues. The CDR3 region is CSAATPGLANTGELFF. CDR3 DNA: TGCAGTGCTGCGACCCCGGGACTAGCGAACACCGGGGAGCTGTTTTTT.

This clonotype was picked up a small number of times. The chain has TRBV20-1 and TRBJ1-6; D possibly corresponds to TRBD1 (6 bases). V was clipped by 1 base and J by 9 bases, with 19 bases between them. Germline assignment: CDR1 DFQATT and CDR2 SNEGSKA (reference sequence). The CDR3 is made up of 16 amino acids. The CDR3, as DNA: TGCAGTGCTAGAGGGGATCGGCAGGGGATCGGTTCACCCCTCCACTTT. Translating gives CSARGDRQGIGSPLHF.

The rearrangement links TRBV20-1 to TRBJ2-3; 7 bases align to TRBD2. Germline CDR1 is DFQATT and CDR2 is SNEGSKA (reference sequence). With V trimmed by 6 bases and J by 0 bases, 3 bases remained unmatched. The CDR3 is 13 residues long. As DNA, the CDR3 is TGCAGTGCGGGGGGGACTAGCACAGATACGCAGTATTTT. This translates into CSAGGTSTDTQYF.

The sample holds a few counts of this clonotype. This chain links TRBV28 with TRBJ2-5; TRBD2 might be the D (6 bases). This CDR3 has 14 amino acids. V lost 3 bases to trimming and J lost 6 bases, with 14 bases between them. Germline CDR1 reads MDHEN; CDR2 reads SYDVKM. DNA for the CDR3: TGTGCCAGCAGTTTTTCTTTAGCGGTGAAGACCCAGTACTTC. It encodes CASSFSLAVKTQYF.

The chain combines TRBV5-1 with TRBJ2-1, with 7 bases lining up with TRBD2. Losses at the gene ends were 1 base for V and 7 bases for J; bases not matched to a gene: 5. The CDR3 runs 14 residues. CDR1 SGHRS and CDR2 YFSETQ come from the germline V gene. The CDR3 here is CASSLFAGENEQFF. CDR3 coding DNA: TGCGCCAGCAGCTTGTTTGCGGGAGAGAATGAGCAGTTCTTC.

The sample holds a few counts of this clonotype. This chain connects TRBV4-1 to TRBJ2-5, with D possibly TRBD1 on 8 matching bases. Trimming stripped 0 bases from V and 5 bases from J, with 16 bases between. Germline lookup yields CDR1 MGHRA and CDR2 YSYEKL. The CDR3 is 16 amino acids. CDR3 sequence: CASSQDTGGVQETQYF. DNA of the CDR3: TGCGCCAGCAGCCAAGATACAGGGGGGGTCCAGGAGACCCAGTACTTC.

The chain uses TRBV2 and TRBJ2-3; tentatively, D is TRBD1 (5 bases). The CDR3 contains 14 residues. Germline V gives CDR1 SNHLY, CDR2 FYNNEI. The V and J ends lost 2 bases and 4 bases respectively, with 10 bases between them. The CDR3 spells CASSEQGFPDTQYF. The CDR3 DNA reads TGTGCCAGCAGTGAACAGGGTTTCCCAGATACGCAGTATTTT.

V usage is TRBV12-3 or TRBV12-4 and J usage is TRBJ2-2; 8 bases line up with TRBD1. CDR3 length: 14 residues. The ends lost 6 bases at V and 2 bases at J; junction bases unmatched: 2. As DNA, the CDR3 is TGTGCCAGCAGCGGACAGGGAAACACCGGGGAGCTGTTTTTT. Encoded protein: CASSGQGNTGELFF.

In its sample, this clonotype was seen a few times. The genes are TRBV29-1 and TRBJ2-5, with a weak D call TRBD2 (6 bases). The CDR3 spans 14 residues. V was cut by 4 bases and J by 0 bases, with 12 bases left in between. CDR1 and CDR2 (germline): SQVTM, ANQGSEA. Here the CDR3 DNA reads TGCAGCGTTGGAAACCGGGGGTACCAAGAGACCCAGTACTTC. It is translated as CSVGNRGYQETQYF.

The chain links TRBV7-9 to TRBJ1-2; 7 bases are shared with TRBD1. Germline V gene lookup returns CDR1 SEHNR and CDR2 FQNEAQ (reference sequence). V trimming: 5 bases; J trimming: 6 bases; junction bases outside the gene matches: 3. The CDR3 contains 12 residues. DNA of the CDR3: TGTGCCAGCAGCAGAACAGGGGATGGCTACACCTTC. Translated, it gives CASSRTGDGYTF. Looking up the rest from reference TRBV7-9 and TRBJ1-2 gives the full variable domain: DTGVSQNPRHKITKRGQNVTFRCDPISEHNRLYWYRQTLGQGPEFLTYFQNEAQLEKSRLLSDRFSAERPKGSFSTLEIQRTEQGDSAMYLCASSRTGDGYTFGSGTRLTVV.

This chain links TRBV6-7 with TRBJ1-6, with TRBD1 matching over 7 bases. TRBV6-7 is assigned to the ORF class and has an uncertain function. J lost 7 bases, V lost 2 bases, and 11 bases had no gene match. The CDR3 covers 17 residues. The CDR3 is CASSYILTGQKNSPLHF. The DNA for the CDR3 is TGTGCCAGCAGTTACATTCTAACGGGACAGAAAAATTCACCCCTCCACTTT.

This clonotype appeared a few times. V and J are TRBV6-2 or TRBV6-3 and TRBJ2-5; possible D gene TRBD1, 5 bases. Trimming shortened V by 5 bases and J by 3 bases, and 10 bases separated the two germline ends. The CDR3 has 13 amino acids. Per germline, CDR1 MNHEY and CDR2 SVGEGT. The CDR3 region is CASSKTVEETQYF. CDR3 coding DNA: TGTGCCAGCAGTAAGACAGTTGAAGAGACCCAGTACTTC.

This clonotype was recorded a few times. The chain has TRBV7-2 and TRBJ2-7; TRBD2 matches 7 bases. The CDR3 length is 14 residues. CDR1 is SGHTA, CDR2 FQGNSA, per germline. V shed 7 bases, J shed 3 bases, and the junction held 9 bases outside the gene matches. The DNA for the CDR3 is TGTGCCAGCACCCTAGCGGCGGATTACTACGAGCAGTACTTC. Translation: CASTLAADYYEQYF.

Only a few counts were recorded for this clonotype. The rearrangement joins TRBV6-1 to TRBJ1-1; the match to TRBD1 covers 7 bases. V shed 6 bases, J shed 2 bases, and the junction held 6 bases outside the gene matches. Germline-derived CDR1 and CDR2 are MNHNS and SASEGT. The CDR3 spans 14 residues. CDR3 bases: TGTGCCAGCAGGCGGGACAGCCAAAACACTGAAGCTTTCTTT. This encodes CASRRDSQNTEAFF.